This TCR beta chain was observed in a study of T cell changes during pregnancy in multiple sclerosis. V was shortened by 0 bases and J by 8 bases, with 10 bases between the two germline ends. Germline V gives CDR1 MNHEY, CDR2 SVGAGI. This CDR3 has 13 amino acids. Assay used: immunoSEQ multiplex PCR; TCRdb lists only in-frame clones, some missing. This repertoire shows fewer than 35,000 clones, around nine tenths found once; its top ten account for about 4.5%. This chain joins TRBV6-5 and TRBJ1-2; no definite D call. The source of this sequence is a female donor with multiple sclerosis, enrolled in a pregnancy study. Material: CD8+ T cells from peripheral blood mononuclear cells, obtained in the second trimester of pregnancy. DNA of the CDR3: TGTGCCAGCAGTTACTCTCGGAGGGAAGGCTACACCTTC. It codes for CASSYSRREGYTF.